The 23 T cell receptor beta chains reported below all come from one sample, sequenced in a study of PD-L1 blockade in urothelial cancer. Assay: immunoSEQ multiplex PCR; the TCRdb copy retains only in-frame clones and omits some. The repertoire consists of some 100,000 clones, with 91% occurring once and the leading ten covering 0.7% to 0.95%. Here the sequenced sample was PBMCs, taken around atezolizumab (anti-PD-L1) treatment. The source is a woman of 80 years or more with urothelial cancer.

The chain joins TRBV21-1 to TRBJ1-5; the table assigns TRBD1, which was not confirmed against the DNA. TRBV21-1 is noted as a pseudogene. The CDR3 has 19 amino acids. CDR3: CASSKSQSWDRLSNQPQHF. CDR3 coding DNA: TGTGCCAGCAGCAAAAGCCAGAGTTGGGACAGGCTTAGCAATCAGCCCCAGCATTTT.

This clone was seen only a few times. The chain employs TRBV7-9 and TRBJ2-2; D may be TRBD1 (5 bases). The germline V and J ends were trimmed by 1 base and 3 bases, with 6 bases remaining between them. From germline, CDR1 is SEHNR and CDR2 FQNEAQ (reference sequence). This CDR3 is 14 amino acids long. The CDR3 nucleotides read TGTGCCAGCAGCTTAGAGGGGCACACCGGGGAGCTGTTTTTT. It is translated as CASSLEGHTGELFF.

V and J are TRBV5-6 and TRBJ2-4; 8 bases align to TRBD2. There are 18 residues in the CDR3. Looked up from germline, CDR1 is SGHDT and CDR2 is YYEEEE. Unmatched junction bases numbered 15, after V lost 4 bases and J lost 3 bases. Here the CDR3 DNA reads TGTGCCAGCAGCCTGACTAGCGAGGCAAGGTTGAGCAAAAACATTCAGTACTTC. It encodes CASSLTSEARLSKNIQYF.

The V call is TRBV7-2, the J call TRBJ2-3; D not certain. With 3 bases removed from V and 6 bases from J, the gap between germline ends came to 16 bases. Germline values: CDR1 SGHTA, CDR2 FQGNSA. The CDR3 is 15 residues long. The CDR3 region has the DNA TGTGCCAGCAGCTTCAGGAATGGAATACTCGATACGCAGTATTTT. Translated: CASSFRNGILDTQYF.

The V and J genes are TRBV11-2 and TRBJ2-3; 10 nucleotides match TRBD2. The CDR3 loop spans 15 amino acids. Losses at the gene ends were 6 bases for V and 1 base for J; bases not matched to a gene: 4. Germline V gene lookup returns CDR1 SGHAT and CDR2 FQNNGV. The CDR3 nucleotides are TGTGCCAGCAGGGGACTAGCGAATGGCACAGATACGCAGTATTTT. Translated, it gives CASRGLANGTDTQYF.

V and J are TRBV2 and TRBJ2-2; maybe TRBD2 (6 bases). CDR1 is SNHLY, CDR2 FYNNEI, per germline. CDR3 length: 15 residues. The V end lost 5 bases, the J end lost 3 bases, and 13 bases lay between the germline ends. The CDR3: CASSLFPGDTGELFF. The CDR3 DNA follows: TGTGCCAGCAGTTTGTTTCCGGGAGACACCGGGGAGCTGTTTTTT. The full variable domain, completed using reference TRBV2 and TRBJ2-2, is EPEVTQTPSHQVTQMGQEVILRCVPISNHLYFYWYRQILGQKVEFLVSFYNNEISEKSEIFDDQFSVERPDGSNFTLKIRSTKLEDSAMYFCASSLFPGDTGELFFGEGSRLTVL.

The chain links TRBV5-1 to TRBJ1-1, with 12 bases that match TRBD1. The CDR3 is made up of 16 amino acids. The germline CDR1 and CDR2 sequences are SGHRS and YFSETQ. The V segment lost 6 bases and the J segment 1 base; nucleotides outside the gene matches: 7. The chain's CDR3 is CASTGTGGVRNTEAFF. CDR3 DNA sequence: TGCGCCAGCACCGGGACAGGGGGCGTGAGGAACACTGAAGCTTTCTTT.

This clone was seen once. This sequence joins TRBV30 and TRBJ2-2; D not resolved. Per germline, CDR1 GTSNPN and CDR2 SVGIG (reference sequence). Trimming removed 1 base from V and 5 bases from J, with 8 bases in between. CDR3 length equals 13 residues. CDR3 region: CAWSGQMTGELFF. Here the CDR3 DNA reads TGTGCCTGGAGTGGCCAGATGACCGGGGAGCTGTTTTTT.

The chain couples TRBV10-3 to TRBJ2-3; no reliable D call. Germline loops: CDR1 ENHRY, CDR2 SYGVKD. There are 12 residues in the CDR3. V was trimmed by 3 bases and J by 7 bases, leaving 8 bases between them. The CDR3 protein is CAISDGRYTQYF. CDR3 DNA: TGTGCCATCAGTGACGGCAGGTATACGCAGTATTTT.

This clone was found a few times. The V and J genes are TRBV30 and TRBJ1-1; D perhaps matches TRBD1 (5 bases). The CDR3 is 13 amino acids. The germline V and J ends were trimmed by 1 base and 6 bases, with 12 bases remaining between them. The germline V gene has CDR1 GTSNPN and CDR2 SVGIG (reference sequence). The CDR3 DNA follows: TGTGCCTGGAGTGGGACCGGACAAGCTGAAGCTTTCTTT. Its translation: CAWSGTGQAEAFF. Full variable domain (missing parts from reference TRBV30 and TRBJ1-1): SQTIHQWPATLVQPVGSPLSLECTVEGTSNPNLYWYRQAAGRGLQLLFYSVGIGQISSEVPQNLSASRPQDRQFILSSKKLLLSDSGFYLCAWSGTGQAEAFFGQGTRLTVV.

The CDR3 coding sequence is TGTGCCTGGAGTGTATCGCGATTCGAAGGCTACACCTTC. Its protein product is CAWSVSRFEGYTF. The J gene is TRBJ1-2, the V gene TRBV30; D is unclear. Per germline, CDR1 GTSNPN and CDR2 SVGIG (reference sequence). The CDR3 covers 13 residues. With 0 bases removed from V and 8 bases from J, the gap between germline ends came to 13 bases.

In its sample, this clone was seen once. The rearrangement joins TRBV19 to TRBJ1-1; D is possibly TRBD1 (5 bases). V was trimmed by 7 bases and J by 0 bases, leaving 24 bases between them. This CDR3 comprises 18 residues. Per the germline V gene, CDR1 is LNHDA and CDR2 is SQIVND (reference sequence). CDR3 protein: CASTPTWPSGGMNTEAFF. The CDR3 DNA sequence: TGTGCCAGTACCCCAACGTGGCCGTCTGGGGGGATGAACACTGAAGCTTTCTTT.

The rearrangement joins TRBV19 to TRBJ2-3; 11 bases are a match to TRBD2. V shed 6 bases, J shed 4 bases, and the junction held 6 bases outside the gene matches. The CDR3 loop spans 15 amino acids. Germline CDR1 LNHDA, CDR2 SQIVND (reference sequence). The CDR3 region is CASSITSGSPDTQYF. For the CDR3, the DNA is TGTGCCAGTAGCATAACTAGCGGGAGTCCAGATACGCAGTATTTT.

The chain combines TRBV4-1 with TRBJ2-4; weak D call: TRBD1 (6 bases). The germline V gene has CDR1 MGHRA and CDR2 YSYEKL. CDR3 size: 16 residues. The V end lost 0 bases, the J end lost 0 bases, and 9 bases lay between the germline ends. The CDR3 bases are TGCGCCAGCAGCCAAGATCAGGGGCTAGCCAAAAACATTCAGTACTTC. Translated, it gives CASSQDQGLAKNIQYF.

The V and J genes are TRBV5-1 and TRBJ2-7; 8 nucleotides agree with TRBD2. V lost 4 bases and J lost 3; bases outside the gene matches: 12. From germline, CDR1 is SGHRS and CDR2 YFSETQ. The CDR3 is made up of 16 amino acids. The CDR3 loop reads CASSRSTSGGGYEQYF. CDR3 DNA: TGCGCCAGCAGCCGAAGTACTAGCGGAGGGGGCTACGAGCAGTACTTC. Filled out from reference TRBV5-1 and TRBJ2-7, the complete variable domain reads KAGVTQTPRYLIKTRGQQVTLSCSPISGHRSVSWYQQTPGQGLQFLFEYFSETQRNKGNFPGRFSGRQFSNSRSEMNVSTLELGDSALYLCASSRSTSGGGYEQYFGPGTRLTVT.

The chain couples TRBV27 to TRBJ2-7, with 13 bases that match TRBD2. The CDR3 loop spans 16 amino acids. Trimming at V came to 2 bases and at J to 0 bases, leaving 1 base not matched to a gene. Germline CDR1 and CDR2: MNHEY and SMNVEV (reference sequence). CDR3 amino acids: CASSLRTSGSSYEQYF. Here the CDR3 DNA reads TGTGCCAGCAGTTTACGGACTAGCGGGAGCTCCTACGAGCAGTACTTC.

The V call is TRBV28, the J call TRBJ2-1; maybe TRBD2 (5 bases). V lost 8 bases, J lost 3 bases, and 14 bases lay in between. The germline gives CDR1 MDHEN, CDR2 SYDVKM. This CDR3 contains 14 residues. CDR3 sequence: CASGGLALYNEQFF. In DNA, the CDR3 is TGTGCCAGCGGTGGGCTAGCCCTCTACAATGAGCAGTTCTTC.

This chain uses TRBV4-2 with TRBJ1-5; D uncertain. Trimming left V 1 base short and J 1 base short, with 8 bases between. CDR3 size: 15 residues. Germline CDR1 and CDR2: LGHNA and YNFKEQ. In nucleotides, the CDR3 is TGTGCCAGCAGCCAAGGAGACGGGAGCAATCAGCCCCAGCATTTT. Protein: CASSQGDGSNQPQHF.

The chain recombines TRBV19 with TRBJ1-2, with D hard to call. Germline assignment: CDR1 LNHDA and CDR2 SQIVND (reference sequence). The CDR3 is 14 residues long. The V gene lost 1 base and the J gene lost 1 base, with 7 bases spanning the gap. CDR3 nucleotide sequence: TGTGCCAGTAGTATAGGCCAGTTTAACTATGGCTACACCTTC. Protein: CASSIGQFNYGYTF.

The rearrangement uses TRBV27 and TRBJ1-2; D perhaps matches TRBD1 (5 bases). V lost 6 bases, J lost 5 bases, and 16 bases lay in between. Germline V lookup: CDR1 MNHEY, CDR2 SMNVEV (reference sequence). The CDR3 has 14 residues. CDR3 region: CASRPQTVGYGYTF. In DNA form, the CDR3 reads TGTGCCAGCAGGCCCCAGACAGTCGGGTATGGCTACACCTTC.

The CDR3 coding sequence is TGTGCCAGCTCACCCGAACAGATGAACACTGAAGCTTTCTTT. This codes for CASSPEQMNTEAFF. This sequence joins TRBV18 and TRBJ1-1, with D uncertain. Germline loops: CDR1 KGHSH, CDR2 LQKENI. The CDR3 contains 14 residues. V lost 3 bases to trimming and J lost 0 bases, with 8 bases between them.

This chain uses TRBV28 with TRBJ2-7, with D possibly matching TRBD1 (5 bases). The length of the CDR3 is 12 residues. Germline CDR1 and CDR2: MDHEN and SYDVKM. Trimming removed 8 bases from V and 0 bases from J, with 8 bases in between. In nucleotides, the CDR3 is TGTGCCAGCGGGGCCTCCTCCTACGAGCAGTACTTC. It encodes CASGASSYEQYF.

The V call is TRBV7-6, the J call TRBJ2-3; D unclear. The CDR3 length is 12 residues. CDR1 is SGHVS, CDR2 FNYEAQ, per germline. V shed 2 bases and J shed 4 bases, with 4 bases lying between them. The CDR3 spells CASSLQADTQYF. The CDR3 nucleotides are TGTGCCAGCAGCTTACAGGCAGATACGCAGTATTTT. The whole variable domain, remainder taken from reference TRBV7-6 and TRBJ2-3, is GAGVSQSPRYKVTKRGQDVALRCDPISGHVSLYWYRQALGQGPEFLTYFNYEAQQDKSGLPNDRFSAERPEGSISTLTIQRTEQRDSAMYRCASSLQADTQYFGPGTRLTVL.